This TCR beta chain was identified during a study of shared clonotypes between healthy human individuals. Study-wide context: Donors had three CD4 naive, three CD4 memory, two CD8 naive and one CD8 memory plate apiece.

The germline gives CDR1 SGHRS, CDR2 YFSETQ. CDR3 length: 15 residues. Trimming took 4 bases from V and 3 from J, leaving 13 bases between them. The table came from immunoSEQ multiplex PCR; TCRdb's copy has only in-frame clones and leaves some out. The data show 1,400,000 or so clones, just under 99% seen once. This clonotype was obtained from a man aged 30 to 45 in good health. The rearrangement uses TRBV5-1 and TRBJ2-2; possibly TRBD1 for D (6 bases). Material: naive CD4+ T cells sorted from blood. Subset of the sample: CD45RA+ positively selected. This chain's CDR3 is CASSTDRPDTGELFF. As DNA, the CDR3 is TGCGCCAGCAGCACGGACAGACCCGACACCGGGGAGCTGTTTTTT.